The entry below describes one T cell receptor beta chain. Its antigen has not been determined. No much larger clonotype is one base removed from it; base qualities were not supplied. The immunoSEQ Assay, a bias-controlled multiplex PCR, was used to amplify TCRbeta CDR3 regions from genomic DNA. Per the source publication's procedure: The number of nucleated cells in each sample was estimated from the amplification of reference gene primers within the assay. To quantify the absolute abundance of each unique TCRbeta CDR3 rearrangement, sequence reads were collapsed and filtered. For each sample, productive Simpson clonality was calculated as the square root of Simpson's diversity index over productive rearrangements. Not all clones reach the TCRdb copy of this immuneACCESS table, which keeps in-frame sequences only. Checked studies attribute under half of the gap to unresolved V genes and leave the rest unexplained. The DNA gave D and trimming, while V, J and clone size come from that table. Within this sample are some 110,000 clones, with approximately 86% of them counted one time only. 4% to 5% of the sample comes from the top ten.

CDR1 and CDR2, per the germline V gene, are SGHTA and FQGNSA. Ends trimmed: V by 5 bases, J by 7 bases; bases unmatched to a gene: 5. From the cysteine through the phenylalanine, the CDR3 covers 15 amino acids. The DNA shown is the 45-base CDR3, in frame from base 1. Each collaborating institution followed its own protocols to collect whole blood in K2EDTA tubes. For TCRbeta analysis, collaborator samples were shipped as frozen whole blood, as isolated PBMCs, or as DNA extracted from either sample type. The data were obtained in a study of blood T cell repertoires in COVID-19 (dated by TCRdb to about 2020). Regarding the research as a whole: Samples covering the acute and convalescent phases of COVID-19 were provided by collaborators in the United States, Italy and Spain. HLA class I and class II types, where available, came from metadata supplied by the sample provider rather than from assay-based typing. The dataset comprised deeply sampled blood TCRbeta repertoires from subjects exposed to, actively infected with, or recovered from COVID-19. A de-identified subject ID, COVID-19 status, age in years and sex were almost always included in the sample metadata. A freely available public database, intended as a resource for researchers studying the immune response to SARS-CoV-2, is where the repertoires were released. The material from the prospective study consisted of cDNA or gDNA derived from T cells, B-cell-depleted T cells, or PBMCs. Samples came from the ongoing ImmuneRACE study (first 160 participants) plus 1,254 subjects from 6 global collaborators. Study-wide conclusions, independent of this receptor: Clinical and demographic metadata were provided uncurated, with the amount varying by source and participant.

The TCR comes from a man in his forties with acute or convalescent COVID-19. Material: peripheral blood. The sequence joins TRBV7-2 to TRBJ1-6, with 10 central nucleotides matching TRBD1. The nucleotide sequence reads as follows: TGTGCCAGCAGCCCCTCGGACAGGGGGAATTCACCCCTCCACTTT. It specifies CASSPSDRGNSPLHF.